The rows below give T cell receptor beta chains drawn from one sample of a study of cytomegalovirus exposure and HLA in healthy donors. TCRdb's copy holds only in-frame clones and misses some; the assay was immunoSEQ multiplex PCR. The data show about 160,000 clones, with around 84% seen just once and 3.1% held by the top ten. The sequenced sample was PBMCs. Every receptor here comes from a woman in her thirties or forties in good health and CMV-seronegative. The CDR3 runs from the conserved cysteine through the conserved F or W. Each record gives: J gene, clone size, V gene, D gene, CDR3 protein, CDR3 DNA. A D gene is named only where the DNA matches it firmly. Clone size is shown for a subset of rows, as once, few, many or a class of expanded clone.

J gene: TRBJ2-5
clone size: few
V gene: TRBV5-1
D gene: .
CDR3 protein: CASSLGGLKETQYF
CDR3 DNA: TGCGCCAGCAGCTTAGGCGGGCTCAAAGAGACCCAGTACTTC

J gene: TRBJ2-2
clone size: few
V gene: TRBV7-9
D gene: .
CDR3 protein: CASSLVLARPGRGGELFF
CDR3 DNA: TGTGCCAGCAGCTTAGTGCTTGCACGCCCCGGCCGGGGCGGGGAGCTGTTTTTT

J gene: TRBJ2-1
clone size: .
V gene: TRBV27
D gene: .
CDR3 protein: CASSLSGLGNEQFF
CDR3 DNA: TGTGCCAGCAGTTTATCGGGCCTGGGTAATGAGCAGTTCTTC

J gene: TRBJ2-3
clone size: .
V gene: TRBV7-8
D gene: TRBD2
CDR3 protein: CASSLERGWDTQYF
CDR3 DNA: TGTGCCAGCAGCTTAGAGCGGGGGTGGGATACGCAGTATTTT

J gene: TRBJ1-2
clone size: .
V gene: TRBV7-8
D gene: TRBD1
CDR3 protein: CASSLGEGANYGYTF
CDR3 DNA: TGTGCCAGCAGCTTAGGAGAGGGGGCCAACTATGGCTACACCTTC

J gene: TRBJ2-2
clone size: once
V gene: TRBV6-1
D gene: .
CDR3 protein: CASVRGLLSGELFF
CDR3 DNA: TGTGCCAGCGTCCGGGGTTTATTATCCGGGGAGCTGTTTTTT

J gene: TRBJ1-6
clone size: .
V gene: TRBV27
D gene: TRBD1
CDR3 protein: CASSPQGGFNSPLHF
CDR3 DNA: TGTGCCAGCAGCCCACAGGGGGGGTTTAATTCACCCCTCCACTTT

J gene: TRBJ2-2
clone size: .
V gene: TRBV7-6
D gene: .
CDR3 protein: CASSFGGPGELFF
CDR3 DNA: TGTGCCAGCAGCTTCGGGGGGCCCGGGGAGCTGTTTTTT

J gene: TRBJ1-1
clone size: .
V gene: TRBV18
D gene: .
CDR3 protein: CASSGREKAFF
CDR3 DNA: TGTGCCAGCTCAGGGAGGGAAAAGGCTTTCTTT

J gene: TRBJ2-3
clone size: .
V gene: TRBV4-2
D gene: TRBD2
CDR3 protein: CASSLERGQDTQYF
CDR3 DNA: TGTGCCAGCAGCCTTGAGCGGGGGCAGGATACGCAGTATTTT

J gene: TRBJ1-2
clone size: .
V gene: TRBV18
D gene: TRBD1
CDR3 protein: CASSETGGDYGYTF
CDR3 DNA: TGTGCCAGCTCAGAAACAGGGGGGGACTATGGCTACACCTTC

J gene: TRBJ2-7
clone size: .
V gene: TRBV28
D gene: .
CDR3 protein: CASTRTEKGEQYF
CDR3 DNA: TGTGCCAGCACAAGGACAGAAAAGGGGGAGCAGTACTTC

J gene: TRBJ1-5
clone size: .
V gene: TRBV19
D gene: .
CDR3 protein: CASRRTYGTQDSNQPQHF
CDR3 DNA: TGTGCCAGTAGGCGCACCTATGGGACACAAGATAGCAATCAGCCCCAGCATTTT

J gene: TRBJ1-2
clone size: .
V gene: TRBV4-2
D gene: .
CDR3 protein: CASSQAGISNYGYTF
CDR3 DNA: TGTGCCAGCAGCCAAGCGGGAATTTCTAACTATGGCTACACCTTC

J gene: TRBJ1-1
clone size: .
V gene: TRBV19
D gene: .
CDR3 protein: CASSSDRRTEAFF
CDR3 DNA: TGTGCCAGTAGTTCTGACAGGCGGACTGAAGCTTTCTTT

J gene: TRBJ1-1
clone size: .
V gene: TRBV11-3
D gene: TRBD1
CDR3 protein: CASSFTGGFSEAFF
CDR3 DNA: TGTGCCAGCAGCTTTACAGGGGGCTTCTCCGAAGCTTTCTTT

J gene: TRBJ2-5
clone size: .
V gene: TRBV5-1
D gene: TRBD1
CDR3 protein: CASSLQGAGAETQYF
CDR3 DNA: TGCGCCAGCAGCTTGCAGGGGGCAGGTGCGGAGACCCAGTACTTC

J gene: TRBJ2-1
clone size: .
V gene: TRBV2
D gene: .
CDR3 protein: CASSVWPTRDEQFF
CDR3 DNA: TGTGCCAGCAGTGTTTGGCCAACCCGGGATGAGCAGTTCTTC

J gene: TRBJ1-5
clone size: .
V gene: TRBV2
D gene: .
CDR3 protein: CASSRDINQPQHF
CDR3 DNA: TGTGCCAGCAGTCGGGACATCAATCAGCCCCAGCATTTT

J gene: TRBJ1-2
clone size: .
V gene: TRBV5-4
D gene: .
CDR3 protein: CASSPDSNYGYTF
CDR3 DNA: TGTGCCAGCAGCCCTGACAGCAACTATGGCTACACCTTC

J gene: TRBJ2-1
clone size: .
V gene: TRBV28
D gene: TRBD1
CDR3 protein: CASRTTGGFNEQFF
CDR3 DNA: TGTGCCAGCAGGACGACAGGGGGCTTCAATGAGCAGTTCTTC

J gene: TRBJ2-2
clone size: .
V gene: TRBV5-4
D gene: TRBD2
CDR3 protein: CASSPFGGAPGELFF
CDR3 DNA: TGTGCCAGCAGCCCCTTCGGGGGGGCTCCCGGGGAGCTGTTTTTT

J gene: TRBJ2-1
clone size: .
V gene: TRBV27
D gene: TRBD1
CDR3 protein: CARIPGQGATFSYNEQFF
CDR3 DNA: TGTGCCAGAATACCGGGACAGGGGGCTACATTCTCCTACAATGAGCAGTTCTTC

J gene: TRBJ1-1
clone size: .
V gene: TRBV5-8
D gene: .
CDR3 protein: CASTPYLRGTENTEAFF
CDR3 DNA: TGTGCCAGCACCCCTTATCTTCGGGGTACGGAGAACACTGAAGCTTTCTTT

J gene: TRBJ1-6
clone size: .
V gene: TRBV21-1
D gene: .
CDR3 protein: CASSITGQKGPYNSPLHF
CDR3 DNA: TGTGCCAGCAGCATTACGGGACAGAAAGGGCCCTATAATTCACCCCTCCACTTT

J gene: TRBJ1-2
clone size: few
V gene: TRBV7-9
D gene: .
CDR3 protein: CASSLDYFGQSGYTF
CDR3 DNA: TGTGCCAGCAGCTTAGATTATTTTGGGCAATCTGGCTACACCTTC

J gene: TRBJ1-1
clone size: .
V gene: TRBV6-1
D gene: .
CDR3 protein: CASSVRPRGSEAFF
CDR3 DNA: TGTGCCAGCAGCGTCAGACCCAGGGGCTCTGAAGCTTTCTTT

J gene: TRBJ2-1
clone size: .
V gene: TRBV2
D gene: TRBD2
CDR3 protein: CASSATSGGAFNEQFF
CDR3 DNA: TGTGCCAGCAGTGCCACTAGCGGGGGGGCATTTAATGAGCAGTTCTTC

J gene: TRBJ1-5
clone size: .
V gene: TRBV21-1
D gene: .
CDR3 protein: CASSKGEPGPNQPQHF
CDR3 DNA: TGTGCCAGCAGCAAAGGGGAGCCGGGTCCCAATCAGCCCCAGCATTTT

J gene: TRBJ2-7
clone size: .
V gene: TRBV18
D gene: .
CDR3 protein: CASSAGSRYEQYF
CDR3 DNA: TGTGCCAGCTCAGCAGGGTCCCGCTACGAGCAGTACTTC

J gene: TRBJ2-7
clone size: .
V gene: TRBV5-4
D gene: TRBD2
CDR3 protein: CASSSRTSGSYEQYF
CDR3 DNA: TGTGCCAGCAGCTCGCGGACTAGCGGGTCCTACGAGCAGTACTTC

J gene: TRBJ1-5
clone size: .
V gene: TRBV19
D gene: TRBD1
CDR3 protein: CASSIKPAGTGRGQPQHF
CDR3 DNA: TGTGCCAGTAGTATAAAGCCCGCAGGGACAGGAAGAGGTCAGCCCCAGCATTTT

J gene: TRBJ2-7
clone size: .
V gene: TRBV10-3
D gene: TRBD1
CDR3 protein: CAISFGTGETYEQYF
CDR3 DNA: TGTGCCATCAGCTTCGGGACAGGGGAAACCTACGAGCAGTACTTC

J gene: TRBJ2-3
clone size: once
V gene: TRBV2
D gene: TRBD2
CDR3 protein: CASSNFLAGAFTDTQYF
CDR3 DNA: TGTGCCAGCAGTAACTTCCTAGCGGGGGCCTTCACAGATACGCAGTATTTT

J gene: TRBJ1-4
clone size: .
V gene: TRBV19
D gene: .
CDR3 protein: CASTKLQGLGEKLFF
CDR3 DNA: TGTGCCAGTACCAAACTACAGGGTTTGGGTGAAAAACTGTTTTTT

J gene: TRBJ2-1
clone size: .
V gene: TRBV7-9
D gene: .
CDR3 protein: CSGDNTGIEQFF
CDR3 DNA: TGTTCCGGTGATAATACAGGGATTGAGCAGTTCTTC

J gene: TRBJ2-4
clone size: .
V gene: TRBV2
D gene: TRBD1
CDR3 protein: CASRGGGTGKNIQYF
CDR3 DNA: TGTGCCAGCAGGGGTGGAGGGACAGGGAAAAACATTCAGTACTTC

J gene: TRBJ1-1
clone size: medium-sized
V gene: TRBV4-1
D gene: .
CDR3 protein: CASSQGPVTNTEAFF
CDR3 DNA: TGCGCCAGCAGCCAAGGTCCAGTCACCAACACTGAAGCTTTCTTT

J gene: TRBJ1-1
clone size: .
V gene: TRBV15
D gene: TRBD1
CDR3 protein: CATRTTGGETEAFF
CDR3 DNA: TGTGCCACCAGGACAACAGGGGGCGAAACTGAAGCTTTCTTT

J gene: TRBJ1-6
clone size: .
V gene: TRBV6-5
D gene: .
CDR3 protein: CASSYGRVKAPLHF
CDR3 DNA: TGTGCCAGCAGTTACGGCAGGGTTAAGGCACCCCTCCACTTT

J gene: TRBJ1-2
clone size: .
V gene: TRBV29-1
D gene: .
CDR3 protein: CSARRAGAREIDGYTF
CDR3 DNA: TGCAGCGCCCGGAGGGCAGGAGCCCGTGAAATTGATGGCTACACCTTC

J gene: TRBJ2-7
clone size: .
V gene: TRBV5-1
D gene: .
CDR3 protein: CASSLVGVEEQYF
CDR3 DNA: TGCGCCAGCAGCTTGGTAGGGGTTGAAGAGCAGTACTTC

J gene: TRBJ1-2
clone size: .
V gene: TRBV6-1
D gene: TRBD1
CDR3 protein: CASSESRGPYGYTF
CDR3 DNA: TGTGCCAGCAGTGAAAGCAGGGGGCCCTATGGCTACACCTTC

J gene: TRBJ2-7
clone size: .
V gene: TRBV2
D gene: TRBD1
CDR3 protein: CASYNPTGYSYEQYF
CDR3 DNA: TGTGCCAGCTACAACCCGACAGGGTACTCCTACGAGCAGTACTTC

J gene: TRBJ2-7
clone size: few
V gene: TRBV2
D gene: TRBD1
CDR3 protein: CASRKGGQQYEQYF
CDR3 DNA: TGTGCCAGCAGAAAAGGGGGACAGCAATACGAGCAGTACTTC

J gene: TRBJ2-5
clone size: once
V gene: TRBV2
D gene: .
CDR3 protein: CASSESPARLETQYF
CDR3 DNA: TGTGCCAGCAGTGAAAGTCCAGCCCGACTCGAGACCCAGTACTTC